Shown below are 24 T cell receptor beta chains from a single sample sequenced in a study of blood T cells in healthy people across ages. Primed by a sample-barcoded 5' primer and a J-beta primer mix, a second PCR proceeded for 7 to 11 cycles. TCRdb re-analysed the 5' RACE reads in MiXCR, keeping a single row per CDR3 protein. The table lists under 700,000 distinct CDR3 sequences, around 24% of them singletons. This sample was shared with a second study, whose subject was T cells of mothers and their children.

The sequencing input was blood. The source of these receptors is a boy younger than 18 in good health.

This clonotype has more than one count but fewer than ten. J is TRBJ2-5 and V is TRBV7-3, with TRBD2 identical over 9 bases. Germline V gene lookup returns CDR1 SGHTA and CDR2 FQGTGA. Trimming at V came to 5 bases and at J to 4 bases, leaving 2 bases not matched to a gene. The CDR3 has 13 residues. CDR3: CASSKLAGETQYF. DNA for the CDR3: TGTGCCAGCAGCAAACTAGCGGGAGAGACCCAGTACTTC. The complete variable domain, with remaining parts taken from reference TRBV7-3 and TRBJ2-5, reads GAGVSQTPSNKVTEKGKYVELRCDPISGHTALYWYRQSLGQGPEFLIYFQGTGAADDSGLPNDRFFAVRPEGSVSTLKIQRTERGDSAVYLCASSKLAGETQYFGPGTRLLVL.

This clonotype was observed a handful of times. The genes are TRBV6-2 or TRBV6-3 and TRBJ1-1; no firm D call. Germline assignment: CDR1 MNHEY and CDR2 SVGEGT. The CDR3 runs to 16 residues. V lost 0 bases, J lost 5 bases, and 16 bases lay in between. In DNA form, the CDR3 reads TGTGCCAGCAGTTACTCCACAGTAATGACGTTTACTGAAGCTTTCTTT. Protein product: CASSYSTVMTFTEAFF.

The chain carries TRBV24-1 and TRBJ1-2; 9 nucleotides agree with TRBD1. Germline V lookup: CDR1 KGHDR, CDR2 SFDVKD. V trimming: 3 bases; J trimming: 8 bases; junction bases outside the gene matches: 9. This CDR3 has 15 residues. CDR3 loop: CATSDPGTGTRGYTF. The CDR3 DNA sequence: TGTGCCACCAGTGATCCAGGGACAGGGACGCGCGGCTACACCTTC.

The gene calls are TRBV7-2 and TRBJ2-7; 9 nucleotides agree with TRBD2. This CDR3 is built from 15 residues. V dropped 3 bases and J dropped 4; count of bases not matched to a gene: 7. Germline assignment: CDR1 SGHTA and CDR2 FQGNSA. The CDR3 sequence: CASSFGLAGKYEQYF. The CDR3 region has the DNA TGTGCCAGCAGCTTTGGGCTAGCGGGAAAATACGAGCAGTACTTC.

This clonotype was picked up a small number of times. V gene TRBV5-4 combines with J gene TRBJ2-7; 9 nucleotides line up with TRBD2. From germline, CDR1 is SGHNT and CDR2 YYREEE (reference sequence). This CDR3 region has 15 residues. V was pared by 0 bases and J by 2 bases, with 3 bases of the junction left unmatched. The CDR3 nucleotides are TGTGCCAGCAGCTTGGCGGCTAGCGGGACCTACGAGCAGTACTTC. It specifies CASSLAASGTYEQYF.

The rearrangement links TRBV20-1 to TRBJ2-5; TRBD2 aligns across 12 bases. TRBJ2-1 matches the DNA end more closely, so the J call is doubtful. This CDR3 has 14 amino acids. Germline-derived CDR1 and CDR2 are DFQATT and SNEGSKA (reference sequence). CDR3 coding DNA: TGCAGTGCTAGGACTAGCGGGAGTCTCTATGAGCAGTTCTTC. Translated, it gives CSARTSGSLYEQFF.

The chain couples TRBV28 to TRBJ2-5, with 9 nucleotides matching TRBD2. V lost 2 bases to trimming and J lost 4 bases; unmatched junction nucleotides: 2. Germline V gene sequence: CDR1 MDHEN, CDR2 SYDVKM. CDR3 length: 14 amino acids. The CDR3 protein is CASSLAGGTETQYF. DNA for the CDR3: TGTGCCAGCAGTTTAGCGGGGGGGACAGAGACCCAGTACTTC.

This chain uses TRBV9 with TRBJ1-5, with D unresolved. V lost 0 bases to trimming and J lost 6 bases, with 10 bases between them. Germline loops: CDR1 SGDLS, CDR2 YYNGEE. The length of the CDR3 is 14 residues. Here the CDR3 DNA reads TGTGCCAGCAGCGTAGGGGGTTACGGTCAGCCCCAGCATTTT. Its translation: CASSVGGYGQPQHF.

The chain recombines TRBV4-1 with TRBJ1-2; 9 bases map to TRBD1. V lost 0 bases to trimming and J lost 7 bases; unmatched junction nucleotides: 9. CDR1 MGHRA and CDR2 YSYEKL come from the germline V gene. The CDR3 is 16 amino acids. CDR3 nucleotides: TGCGCCAGCAGCCAAGACCTAGGGACAGGGATCGGTGGCTACACCTTC. Translation gives CASSQDLGTGIGGYTF.

The V and J genes are TRBV6-4 and TRBJ2-1; D may be TRBD2 (5 bases). The V end lost 0 bases, the J end lost 5 bases, and 5 bases lay between the germline ends. This CDR3 is built from 13 residues. Per the germline V gene, CDR1 is MRHNA and CDR2 is SNTAGT. Written as DNA, the CDR3 is TGTGCCAGCAGTGACTCCGGGGACAATGAGCAGTTCTTC. Translating gives CASSDSGDNEQFF.

This clonotype appeared a few times. The chain links TRBV28 to TRBJ2-5; 8 nucleotides line up with TRBD1. V lost 3 bases to trimming and J lost 1 base; unmatched junction nucleotides: 7. CDR1 and CDR2 from the germline V gene are MDHEN and SYDVKM. The CDR3 sequence is 16 residues long. The CDR3 coding sequence is TGTGCCAGCAGTTTTCGGACAGGGCGGTTCCAAGAGACCCAGTACTTC. It translates to CASSFRTGRFQETQYF.

This chain joins TRBV9 and TRBJ2-5, with 11 bases lining up with TRBD2. TRBJ2-1 matches the DNA end more closely, so the J call is doubtful. CDR1 is SGDLS, CDR2 YYNGEE, per germline. The CDR3 consists of 18 residues. Here the CDR3 reads CASSVGTSGSHSYNEQFF. The CDR3, as DNA: TGTGCCAGCAGCGTAGGGACTAGCGGGTCCCACTCCTACAATGAGCAGTTCTTC.

This clonotype was counted only a few times. V and J are TRBV28 and TRBJ2-7; D remains ambiguous. Per the germline V gene, CDR1 is MDHEN and CDR2 is SYDVKM. Trimming removed 6 bases at V and 2 bases at J, with 11 bases between. The CDR3 runs 13 residues. CDR3 in amino acids: CASSPVLAYEQYF. In DNA, the CDR3 is TGTGCCAGCAGCCCCGTATTGGCCTACGAGCAGTACTTC. The complete variable domain, with remaining parts taken from reference TRBV28 and TRBJ2-7, reads DVKVTQSSRYLVKRTGEKVFLECVQDMDHENMFWYRQDPGLGLRLIYFSYDVKMKEKGDIPEGYSVSREKKERFSLILESASTNQTSMYLCASSPVLAYEQYFGPGTRLTVT.

The V and J genes are TRBV28 and TRBJ2-4; tentative D call: TRBD2 (6 bases). In germline, CDR1 is MDHEN, CDR2 SYDVKM. The CDR3 loop spans 14 amino acids. The V end lost 5 bases, the J end lost 9 bases, and 17 bases lay between the germline ends. CDR3 in amino acids: CASSDRLVVTIQYF. CDR3 DNA sequence: TGTGCCAGCAGTGACAGACTAGTTGTCACCATTCAGTACTTC. The whole variable domain, filled in from reference TRBV28 and TRBJ2-4, reads DVKVTQSSRYLVKRTGEKVFLECVQDMDHENMFWYRQDPGLGLRLIYFSYDVKMKEKGDIPEGYSVSREKKERFSLILESASTNQTSMYLCASSDRLVVTIQYFGAGTRLSVL.

This clonotype was found a few times. The chain carries TRBV28 and TRBJ2-3, with 10 bases identical to TRBD2. The CDR3 has 15 residues. Germline V lookup: CDR1 MDHEN, CDR2 SYDVKM. The ends lost 4 bases at V and 5 bases at J; junction bases unmatched: 6. DNA of the CDR3: TGTGCCAGCAGTTCCCGACTAGCGGGTAGAGATACGCAGTATTTT. It codes for CASSSRLAGRDTQYF.

This clonotype was seen a handful of times. This chain connects TRBV15 to TRBJ2-5; D is tentatively TRBD1 or TRBD2 (5 bases each). The CDR3 length is 13 residues. The germline V and J ends were trimmed by 1 base and 4 bases, with 7 bases remaining between them. Per germline, CDR1 LNHNV and CDR2 YYDKDF (reference sequence). The CDR3 is CATSRGGAETQYF. Here the CDR3 DNA reads TGTGCCACCAGCAGAGGAGGGGCAGAGACCCAGTACTTC.

This clonotype showed up just a few times. V usage is TRBV5-4 and J usage is TRBJ2-7, with 7 bases aligning to TRBD1. Germline CDR1 reads SGHNT; CDR2 reads YYREEE (reference sequence). V dropped 3 bases and J dropped 4; count of bases not matched to a gene: 7. This CDR3 region has 14 residues. CDR3 in amino acids: CASSSRDSAYEQYF. CDR3 nucleotides: TGTGCCAGCAGCTCCCGGGACAGCGCTTACGAGCAGTACTTC. Drawing the rest from reference TRBV5-4 and TRBJ2-7, the complete variable domain is ETGVTQSPTHLIKTRGQQVTLRCSSQSGHNTVSWYQQALGQGPQFIFQYYREEENGRGNFPPRFSGLQFPNYSSELNVNALELDDSALYLCASSSRDSAYEQYFGPGTRLTVT.

The J gene is TRBJ1-1, the V gene TRBV20-1; TRBD1 might be the D (5 bases). The CDR3 loop spans 11 amino acids. V lost 6 bases, J lost 7 bases, and 12 bases lay in between. Per germline, CDR1 DFQATT and CDR2 SNEGSKA (reference sequence). CDR3 residues: CSAVQGIEAFF. The CDR3 DNA reads TGCAGTGCGGTTCAGGGAATTGAAGCTTTCTTT.

There are many counts of this clonotype. This rearrangement joins TRBV5-1 to TRBJ1-2; D gene uncertain. This CDR3 region has 14 residues. V was trimmed by 0 bases and J by 2 bases, leaving 8 bases between them. Germline V gives CDR1 SGHRS, CDR2 YFSETQ. The CDR3 loop is CASSLGPANYGYTF. As DNA, the CDR3 is TGCGCCAGCAGCTTGGGTCCAGCAAACTATGGCTACACCTTC.

This clonotype was recorded a few times. Sequence at one end of the junction differs from germline and may be a read error. The chain has TRBV4-1 and TRBJ2-5; no clear D. The CDR3 runs to 13 residues. Per the germline V gene, CDR1 is MGHRA and CDR2 is YSYEKL. The CDR3 loop reads CASSQYGQEPQYF. The CDR3 nucleotides are TGCGCCAGCAGCCAATACGGTCAAGAGCCCCAGTACTTC.

The V and J genes are TRBV20-1 and TRBJ2-5; D gene uncertain. V was cut by 0 bases and J by 5 bases, with 13 bases left in between. Germline V gives CDR1 DFQATT, CDR2 SNEGSKA (reference sequence). This CDR3 contains 14 residues. CDR3 protein: CSARDRPLGETQYF. CDR3 DNA: TGCAGTGCTAGAGATAGGCCTCTCGGGGAGACCCAGTACTTC.

The chain combines TRBV6-2 or TRBV6-3 with TRBJ2-5, with D possibly being TRBD2 (5 bases). Trimming pared 5 bases from V and 3 bases from J, leaving 19 bases between. CDR3 size: 16 residues. Germline CDR1 reads MNHEY; CDR2 reads SVGEGT. For the CDR3, the DNA is TGTGCCAGCAGTAAAAAGGTGCGGGCAGTCGAAGAGACCCAGTACTTC. This sequence encodes CASSKKVRAVEETQYF.

This clonotype was counted a few times. The chain has TRBV27 and TRBJ2-1; the match to TRBD2 covers 13 bases. V gave up 6 bases and J gave up 6 bases; unmatched junction bases: 5. The V gene's germline CDR1 is MNHEY and CDR2 SMNVEV (reference sequence). This CDR3 has 15 amino acids. The DNA of the CDR3 is TGTGCCAGCAGGGTCACTAGCGGGGGGGCCAATGAGCAGTTCTTC. Translating gives CASRVTSGGANEQFF.

The chain is built from TRBV12-3 or TRBV12-4 and TRBJ2-5; D possibly uses TRBD1 or TRBD2 (5 bases each). The CDR3 has 15 residues. Trimming left V 3 bases short and J 9 bases short, with 20 bases between. The CDR3 spells CASSFARDLGRPQYF. The CDR3 region has the DNA TGTGCCAGCAGTTTTGCCAGGGACCTCGGTCGACCCCAGTACTTC.